This T cell receptor beta chain was profiled in a study of human T cells and chemical hapten exposure. Study background: Skin on the upper inner arm, roughly 2 cm by roughly 2 cm in size, was sensitized with 2% DPC. Per-sample variation in TCR yield stemmed mainly from small pooled library volume differences. General study results and limits: The formation of large CDR3 similarity clusters by expanded TCRs significantly exceeded that of controls.

Study processing details: There were a median of around 97,000 TCRs per sample, with a range from roughly 23,224 to 750,000. TCRdb reprocessed the RACE reads with MiXCR, giving one entry per CDR3 protein. TCRdb, not the original authors, processed these V and J calls. The top ten clones hold over 1.5% of a sample with under 110,000 distinct CDR3 sequences, more than 10% of them seen once. CDR3 length: 15 residues. The germline gives CDR1 LNHNV, CDR2 YYDKDF (reference sequence). Trimming left V 1 base short and J 0 bases short, with 9 bases between. This clonotype came up many times. No antigen is known for it. As to time point: pre-sensitization, week 0. Sample treatment: therapeutic diphenylcyclopropenone sensitization with weekly scalp DPC.

This sequence originates from a woman aged 45 to 65 with alopecia areata. Some clones in this sample may be carry-over from other donors' samples. The chain carries TRBV15 and TRBJ1-2, with D possibly matching TRBD1 (5 bases). Specimen: whole blood, collected in connection with sensitization to the hapten diphenylcyclopropenone (DPC). The CDR3: CATSRATGANYGYTF. DNA of the CDR3: TGTGCCACCAGCAGAGCTACAGGAGCTAACTATGGCTACACCTTC.